This T cell receptor (beta chain) was observed in a study of T cell responses to AZD1222 COVID-19 vaccine. Whole-study findings and limits: All repertoire sampling was performed exclusively after the peak T cell response. Nearly half of the spike-specific TCRs reportedly recognize variant regions that carry no mutations. Spike regions recognized by vaccine-associated CD4 TCRs spanned the protein, led by 160-218 and 743-854. White British ancestry dominated among donors, who included more females, and clonal diversity was possibly underestimated.

The repertoire was sequenced with immunoSEQ multiplex PCR; TCRdb's copy has only in-frame clones and lacks some. This table holds about 130,000 clones, 80% to 90% found once. A word on this clone: Its cognate antigen is unknown.

CDR1 and CDR2 from the germline V gene are KGHSH and LQKENI. CDR3 length: 12 residues. The germline V and J ends were trimmed by 3 bases and 6 bases, with 8 bases remaining between them. The sample consisted of peripheral blood, taken on day 0 of MenACWY control vaccination. The origin of this receptor is an adult in good health. The V gene is TRBV18, the J gene TRBJ1-2; perhaps TRBD1 as D (6 bases). CDR3 region: CASSPDRHGYTF. The CDR3 coding sequence is TGTGCCAGCTCACCGGACAGACATGGCTACACCTTC.